Below, 27 T cell receptor beta chains from the same sample are listed, as sequenced in a study of cytomegalovirus exposure and HLA in healthy donors. PCR involved 60 Vbeta and 13 Jbeta primers. Profiling relied on immunoSEQ multiplex PCR, and the TCRdb table lists in-frame clones only, not all of them. The sample consists of 130,000 to 150,000 clones, roughly 80% of them appearing once. Material for sequencing was PBMCs. These TCRs come from a woman in her 30s in good health and CMV-seronegative.

With regard to this clone: The same CDR3 can be traced to other DNA sequences in this sample. V gene TRBV7-9 combines with J gene TRBJ1-2; unclear D gene. Germline CDR1 reads SEHNR; CDR2 reads FQNEAQ (reference sequence). V dropped 1 base and J dropped 2 bases, with 5 bases sitting between them. CDR3 size: 13 residues. CDR3 coding DNA: TGTGCCAGCAGCTTAGGCGGGAACTATGGCTACACCTTC. Residues: CASSLGGNYGYTF.

The chain joins TRBV6-6 to TRBJ2-1; TRBD2 matches at 8 bases. The CDR3 totals 14 residues. Trimming removed 8 bases from V and 9 bases from J; junction bases left unmatched: 12. The V gene's germline CDR1 is MNHNY and CDR2 SVGAGI (reference sequence). CDR3 amino acids: CASQLAAQRGEQFF. The CDR3 region has the DNA TGTGCCAGCCAACTAGCGGCCCAGAGGGGTGAGCAGTTCTTC.

This CDR3 reads CAAGGGNQPQHF. In nucleotides, the CDR3 is TGTGCCGCCGGGGGTGGCAATCAGCCCCAGCATTTT. J is TRBJ1-5 and V is TRBV19; tentatively, D is TRBD1 (5 bases). Germline assignment: CDR1 LNHDA and CDR2 SQIVND (reference sequence). The CDR3 spans 12 residues. Trimming took 11 bases from V and 2 from J, leaving 10 bases between them.

V and J are TRBV10-1 and TRBJ2-3; 7 nucleotides match TRBD2. The germline gives CDR1 WNHNN, CDR2 SYGVQD (reference sequence). CDR3 length: 16 residues. After removal of 0 bases from V and 1 base from J, the junction contained 4 bases not matched to a gene. Here the CDR3 reads CASSESTSLGTDTQYF. In DNA form, the CDR3 reads TGCGCCAGCAGTGAGTCGACTAGCCTTGGCACAGATACGCAGTATTTT.

The chain is built from TRBV6-1 and TRBJ1-5; 7 nucleotides match TRBD1. Germline values: CDR1 MNHNS, CDR2 SASEGT. The CDR3 is 14 amino acids. V dropped 6 bases and J dropped 5; count of bases not matched to a gene: 7. The CDR3 spells CASRSGTEYQPQHF. CDR3 nucleotide sequence: TGTGCCAGCAGGTCCGGGACAGAATATCAGCCCCAGCATTTT.

The V gene is TRBV7-9, the J gene TRBJ2-2, with TRBD1 matching 7 bases. The CDR3 is 14 residues long. With 5 bases clipped from V and 5 bases from J, the junction kept 5 bases outside the gene matches. Germline values: CDR1 SEHNR, CDR2 FQNEAQ (reference sequence). The CDR3 DNA reads TGTGCCAGCAGCCGACTGACAGGGACCGGGGAGCTGTTTTTT. It specifies CASSRLTGTGELFF.

The chain is built from TRBV18 and TRBJ1-1; 8 bases fit TRBD1. The CDR3 covers 15 residues. CDR1 and CDR2 from the germline V gene are KGHSH and LQKENI. V lost 3 bases to trimming and J lost 1 base; unmatched junction nucleotides: 4. CDR3 amino acids: CASSPGQGSNTEAFF. The CDR3 DNA is TGTGCCAGCTCACCTGGACAGGGTTCGAACACTGAAGCTTTCTTT. Variable domain in full (rest from reference TRBV18 and TRBJ1-1): NAGVMQNPRHLVRRRGQEARLRCSPMKGHSHVYWYRQLPEEGLKFMVYLQKENIIDESGMPKERFSAEFPKEGPSILRIQQVVRGDSAAYFCASSPGQGSNTEAFFGQGTRLTVV.

The V and J genes are TRBV13 and TRBJ2-3; no clear D. The CDR3 length is 16 residues. CDR1 is PRHDT and CDR2 is FYEKMQ in the germline V gene (reference sequence). Deletions cut 5 bases from V and 2 bases from J, with 17 bases between. The CDR3 sequence is CASSVRLTKNTDTQYF. The CDR3 nucleotides read TGTGCCAGCAGCGTAAGACTCACCAAAAACACAGATACGCAGTATTTT.

The chain uses TRBV7-2 and TRBJ1-2; 7 bases align to TRBD1. Germline-derived CDR1 and CDR2 are SGHTA and FQGNSA. The CDR3 consists of 15 residues. V lost 3 bases and J lost 4; bases outside the gene matches: 8. In DNA, the CDR3 is TGTGCCAGCAGCTTGGGGACAGCCGAGAGCTATGGCTACACCTTC. Encoded protein: CASSLGTAESYGYTF.

This clone was detected once. The rearrangement joins TRBV19 to TRBJ2-1, with D perhaps TRBD1 (5 bases). Germline loops: CDR1 LNHDA, CDR2 SQIVND (reference sequence). The V and J ends lost 3 bases and 8 bases respectively, with 20 bases between them. The CDR3 is made up of 16 amino acids. This CDR3 reads CASSIWAGRRTDEQFF. CDR3 DNA: TGTGCCAGTAGTATCTGGGCAGGGCGGCGCACAGATGAGCAGTTCTTC.

The chain joins TRBV2 to TRBJ1-1, with a weak D call TRBD1 (6 bases). This CDR3 region has 12 residues. CDR1 is SNHLY, CDR2 FYNNEI, per germline. The V end was cut by 6 bases, the J end by 5 bases, with 10 bases between. CDR3 DNA sequence: TGTGCCAGCAGAGAACAGGGAACTGAAGCTTTCTTT. Amino acid sequence: CASREQGTEAFF.

This clone has only a few counts. The chain uses TRBV30 and TRBJ1-3; a possible D gene is TRBD1 (6 bases). The germline V gene encodes CDR1 GTSNPN and CDR2 SVGIG (reference sequence). The germline V and J ends were trimmed by 2 bases and 4 bases, with 9 bases remaining between them. The CDR3 contains 13 residues. CDR3 sequence reads: CAWSIGTGNTIYF. For the CDR3, the DNA is TGTGCCTGGAGTATAGGGACAGGAAACACCATATATTTT.

The CDR3 loop is CASSSPTGPVEKLFF. The CDR3 nucleotides are TGTGCCAGCAGCTCCCCGACAGGGCCGGTTGAAAAACTGTTTTTT. The genes are TRBV7-9 and TRBJ1-4; the match to TRBD1 covers 7 bases. This CDR3 spans 15 amino acids. Trimming at V came to 4 bases and at J to 7 bases, leaving 9 bases not matched to a gene. CDR1 and CDR2 (germline): SEHNR, FQNEAQ (reference sequence).

A single count supports this clone. The gene calls are TRBV5-1 and TRBJ2-1; D is perhaps TRBD1 (6 bases). The CDR3 runs to 13 residues. Germline lookup yields CDR1 SGHRS and CDR2 YFSETQ. V was pared by 2 bases and J by 7 bases, with 10 bases between. CDR3 coding DNA: TGCGCCAGCAGCTTCAGGGGCCCAAATGAGCAGTTCTTC. Translation: CASSFRGPNEQFF.

The chain links TRBV19 to TRBJ2-1; D is perhaps TRBD2 (6 bases). Per germline, CDR1 LNHDA and CDR2 SQIVND (reference sequence). The CDR3 covers 15 residues. Trimming took off 3 bases at V and 0 bases at J, with 9 bases between the two ends. CDR3 in amino acids: CASSMRGASYNEQFF. The CDR3 DNA sequence: TGTGCCAGTAGTATGCGGGGTGCCTCCTACAATGAGCAGTTCTTC.

The rearrangement uses TRBV2 and TRBJ2-3; 10 nucleotides match TRBD1. The CDR3 runs 14 residues. Germline CDR1 and CDR2: SNHLY and FYNNEI. The trim removed 10 bases at V and 6 bases at J, leaving 10 bases unmatched. CDR3 DNA: TGTGCCACCCGTTCGGACAGGGGGGAGGATACGCAGTATTTT. It yields the protein CATRSDRGEDTQYF.

The chain links TRBV5-1 to TRBJ1-6; 8 nucleotides agree with TRBD1. CDR3 length equals 16 residues. With 4 bases clipped from V and 10 bases from J, the junction kept 13 bases outside the gene matches. Germline CDR1 and CDR2: SGHRS and YFSETQ. CDR3 loop: CASSTSTGAIGSPLHF. For the CDR3, the DNA is TGCGCCAGCAGCACGTCGACAGGGGCGATAGGCTCACCCCTCCACTTT.

V and J are TRBV19 and TRBJ2-7; TRBD2 matches at 7 bases. With V trimmed by 2 bases and J by 3 bases, 10 bases remained unmatched. The CDR3 is 16 amino acids. Germline assignment: CDR1 LNHDA and CDR2 SQIVND (reference sequence). The CDR3 here is CASSISRGDGLYEQYF. Written as DNA, the CDR3 is TGTGCCAGTAGTATATCCCGGGGGGACGGGCTCTACGAGCAGTACTTC.

J is TRBJ2-7 and V is TRBV6-5, with 14 nucleotides matching TRBD2. CDR3 length equals 16 residues. CDR1 and CDR2 (germline): MNHEY, SVGAGI. Trimming removed 2 bases from V and 3 bases from J; junction bases left unmatched: 3. The CDR3 sequence: CASSYAGLAGGYEQYF. CDR3 sequence (DNA): TGTGCCAGCAGTTACGCCGGACTAGCGGGGGGCTACGAGCAGTACTTC.

This chain joins TRBV27 and TRBJ2-1; 8 bases agree with TRBD1. Germline V gene sequence: CDR1 MNHEY, CDR2 SMNVEV (reference sequence). J was trimmed by 4 bases and V by 0 bases; bases with no gene match: 5. The CDR3 loop spans 16 amino acids. CDR3 sequence: CASSLSDRDLYNEQFF. Here the CDR3 DNA reads TGTGCCAGCAGTTTATCGGACAGGGACCTATACAATGAGCAGTTCTTC.

The chain recombines TRBV11-2 with TRBJ2-7; maybe TRBD1 (5 bases). The ends were cut back, 1 base at V and 3 bases at J, with 19 bases in the middle. This CDR3 contains 17 residues. CDR1 is SGHAT and CDR2 is FQNNGV in the germline V gene. The chain's CDR3 is CASSLVSRSRGLYEQYF. Here the CDR3 DNA reads TGTGCCAGCAGCTTAGTATCCCGCTCTAGGGGCCTCTACGAGCAGTACTTC.

The CDR3: CATRAGRNSPLHF. The CDR3 bases are TGTGCCACCAGGGCAGGGAGGAATTCACCCCTCCACTTT. The chain links TRBV27 to TRBJ1-6; tentative D call: TRBD1 (5 bases). From germline, CDR1 is MNHEY and CDR2 SMNVEV (reference sequence). V was clipped by 10 bases and J by 7 bases, with 14 bases between them. The CDR3 has 13 residues.

The CDR3 loop reads CASSSQLAGEDTQYF. The DNA of the CDR3 is TGTGCCAGCAGCTCCCAACTAGCGGGGGAGGATACGCAGTATTTT. This sequence joins TRBV7-3 and TRBJ2-3, with 11 positions matching TRBD2. This CDR3 has 15 residues. Germline-derived CDR1 and CDR2 are SGHTA and FQGTGA. The ends lost 4 bases at V and 6 bases at J; junction bases unmatched: 6.

This clone was counted a few times. This chain connects TRBV5-1 to TRBJ1-2; 9 nucleotides line up with TRBD1. With 5 bases clipped from V and 7 bases from J, the junction kept 6 bases outside the gene matches. The CDR3 contains 13 residues. CDR1 is SGHRS, CDR2 YFSETQ, per germline. CDR3 bases: TGCGCCAGCAGTACCGGGACAGGGATTGGCTACACCTTC. It yields the protein CASSTGTGIGYTF.

J is TRBJ1-3 and V is TRBV7-9; 11 bases align to TRBD1. The V segment lost 5 bases and the J segment 9 bases; nucleotides outside the gene matches: 6. CDR3 size: 14 residues. CDR1 is SEHNR, CDR2 FQNEAQ, per germline (reference sequence). CDR3 DNA sequence: TGTGCCAGCAGCGCGGACAGGGGGCTTAGCACCATATATTTT. The encoded protein is CASSADRGLSTIYF. Together with reference TRBV7-9 and TRBJ1-3, the CDR3 gives the full variable domain: DTGVSQNPRHKITKRGQNVTFRCDPISEHNRLYWYRQTLGQGPEFLTYFQNEAQLEKSRLLSDRFSAERPKGSFSTLEIQRTEQGDSAMYLCASSADRGLSTIYFGEGSWLTVV.

V is TRBV21-1 and J is TRBJ2-7; the D segment call TRBD1 is taken from the table without a DNA check. TRBV21-1 is listed as a pseudogene. The CDR3 runs to 15 residues. CDR3: CASSKGGQDIYEQYF. The CDR3 DNA reads TGTGCCAGCAGCAAAGGGGGACAGGATATCTACGAGCAGTACTTC.

This clone showed up just once. J is TRBJ2-5 and V is TRBV11-2; D is perhaps TRBD2 (7 bases). There are 13 residues in the CDR3. Germline V gives CDR1 SGHAT, CDR2 FQNNGV. The ends were cut back, 5 bases at V and 1 base at J, with 8 bases in the middle. CDR3 region: CASSRGAQETQYF. The CDR3 DNA is TGTGCCAGCAGCCGGGGGGCCCAAGAGACCCAGTACTTC.